The 21 T cell receptor beta chains below come from one sample, sequenced in a study of cytomegalovirus exposure and HLA in healthy donors. A multiplex PCR was run with 60 Vbeta primers and 13 Jbeta primers. Using immunoSEQ multiplex PCR, the repertoire was profiled, and TCRdb retains in-frame clones only, with some absent. The sample lists about 85,000 clones, about four fifths occurring once. The sequencing input was PBMCs. Receptors were obtained from a man aged 50-59 years in good health and CMV-seropositive.

The gene calls are TRBV7-9 and TRBJ2-7; 12 positions agree with TRBD2. The CDR3 sequence is 15 residues long. CDR1 and CDR2 (germline): SEHNR, FQNEAQ (reference sequence). The V gene end was trimmed by 2 bases and the J gene end by 5 bases; junction bases not matched to a gene: 4. The CDR3 DNA reads as TGTGCCAGCAGCTTACTAGCGGGAGGGGTCGACGAGCAGTACTTC. Translation: CASSLLAGGVDEQYF.

V gene TRBV18 combines with J gene TRBJ2-1; 7 bases agree with TRBD2. The CDR3 runs to 13 residues. V dropped 3 bases and J dropped 15; count of bases not matched to a gene: 11. Germline V gene data show CDR1 as KGHSH and CDR2 as LQKENI. The CDR3 spells CASSPLHPGLTFF. The CDR3 DNA sequence: TGTGCCAGCTCACCGCTTCATCCGGGACTAACGTTCTTC. The full variable domain, in which reference TRBV18 and TRBJ2-1 provide the parts outside the CDR3, is NAGVMQNPRHLVRRRGQEARLRCSPMKGHSHVYWYRQLPEEGLKFMVYLQKENIIDESGMPKERFSAEFPKEGPSILRIQQVVRGDSAAYFCASSPLHPGLTFFGPGTRLTVL.

CDR3 sequence reads: CAWSIDRGNQPQHF. The CDR3 nucleotides read TGTGCCTGGAGTATAGACAGGGGCAATCAGCCCCAGCATTTT. This chain joins TRBV30 and TRBJ1-5, with 7 bases lining up with TRBD1. This CDR3 spans 14 amino acids. V gave up 2 bases and J gave up 2 bases; unmatched junction bases: 3. Germline V CDR1 and CDR2: GTSNPN, SVGIG (reference sequence). Filled out from reference TRBV30 and TRBJ1-5, the complete variable domain reads SQTIHQWPATLVQPVGSPLSLECTVEGTSNPNLYWYRQAAGRGLQLLFYSVGIGQISSEVPQNLSASRPQDRQFILSSKKLLLSDSGFYLCAWSIDRGNQPQHFGDGTRLSIL.

The V gene is TRBV2, the J gene TRBJ1-5; a possible D gene is TRBD1 (6 bases). Trimming cost V 5 bases and J 6 bases, with 11 bases left between them. The CDR3 sequence is 13 residues long. From germline, CDR1 is SNHLY and CDR2 FYNNEI. This CDR3 is CASSQGQSQPQHF. The CDR3 region has the DNA TGTGCCAGCAGTCAGGGGCAAAGTCAGCCCCAGCATTTT.

V is TRBV29-1 and J is TRBJ2-7; possible D gene TRBD1, 5 bases. The germline V gene encodes CDR1 SQVTM and CDR2 ANQGSEA. V was pared by 0 bases and J by 4 bases, with 13 bases between. The length of the CDR3 is 14 residues. CDR3 nucleotide sequence: TGCAGCGTTGAAGATAGAAACAGGAGATACGAGCAGTACTTC. Translating it yields CSVEDRNRRYEQYF.

The chain recombines TRBV4-1 with TRBJ2-3; the match to TRBD1 covers 7 bases. V shed 6 bases, J shed 4 bases, and the junction held 4 bases outside the gene matches. This CDR3 region has 13 residues. From germline, CDR1 is MGHRA and CDR2 YSYEKL. In nucleotides, the CDR3 is TGCGCCAGCAGAACTACAGGGGCAGATACGCAGTATTTT. Protein product: CASRTTGADTQYF.

The V and J genes are TRBV7-2 and TRBJ2-1, with D possibly being TRBD2 (5 bases). The CDR3 totals 12 residues. Trimming pared 5 bases from V and 8 bases from J, leaving 10 bases between. Germline CDR1 SGHTA, CDR2 FQGNSA. This chain's CDR3 is CASSLTIYEQFF. CDR3 coding DNA: TGTGCCAGCAGCCTGACTATATATGAGCAGTTCTTC.

The V call is TRBV12-5, the J call TRBJ2-7, with TRBD1 matching 8 bases. Trimming at V came to 4 bases and at J to 6 bases, leaving 11 bases not matched to a gene. This CDR3 comprises 15 residues. CDR1 and CDR2 (germline): LGHNT, FRNRAP. The CDR3 spells CASGSDRVRLGEQYF. CDR3 bases: TGTGCTAGTGGTTCGGACAGGGTCCGTCTCGGCGAGCAGTACTTC.

This chain links TRBV14 with TRBJ2-7; 11 bases agree with TRBD2. V was clipped by 3 bases and J by 4 bases; unmatched bases: 5. The CDR3 extends over 15 amino acids. CDR1 and CDR2 from the germline V gene are SGHDN and FVKESK. In nucleotides, the CDR3 is TGTGCCAGCAGCCAGAGGACTAGCGGGTTATACGAGCAGTACTTC. Encoded protein: CASSQRTSGLYEQYF. The entire variable domain, with the rest obtained from reference TRBV14 and TRBJ2-7, is as follows: EAGVTQFPSHSVIEKGQTVTLRCDPISGHDNLYWYRRVMGKEIKFLLHFVKESKQDESGMPNNRFLAERTGGTYSTLKVQPAELEDSGVYFCASSQRTSGLYEQYFGPGTRLTVT.

This clone was recorded once. The chain uses TRBV29-1 and TRBJ2-1; D not resolved. The CDR3 is made up of 14 amino acids. The germline V gene has CDR1 SQVTM and CDR2 ANQGSEA. V was cut by 7 bases and J by 2 bases, with 15 bases left in between. For the CDR3, the DNA is TGCAGCGCCTCAACAGCCGGCCCCTACAATGAGCAGTTCTTC. Translated, it gives CSASTAGPYNEQFF.

The rearrangement links TRBV2 to TRBJ2-1; 9 nucleotides line up with TRBD1. V lost 8 bases to trimming and J lost 0 bases; unmatched junction nucleotides: 5. The V gene's germline CDR1 is SNHLY and CDR2 FYNNEI. The CDR3 extends over 15 amino acids. For the CDR3, the DNA is TGTGCCAGCTCCGGACAGGGGAGCTCCTACAATGAGCAGTTCTTC. Amino acids: CASSGQGSSYNEQFF.

The gene calls are TRBV30 and TRBJ2-1, with D perhaps matching TRBD2 (6 bases). Trimming left V 3 bases short and J 5 bases short, with 11 bases between. This CDR3 is 13 amino acids long. Germline CDR1 reads GTSNPN; CDR2 reads SVGIG (reference sequence). The CDR3: CAWREGPNNEQFF. CDR3 in DNA: TGTGCCTGGAGGGAGGGACCAAACAATGAGCAGTTCTTC.

The rearrangement joins TRBV7-9 to TRBJ2-5; 9 bases map to TRBD2. The CDR3 sequence is 16 residues long. J was trimmed by 4 bases and V by 5 bases; bases with no gene match: 11. Germline CDR1 SEHNR, CDR2 FQNEAQ (reference sequence). Here the CDR3 reads CASSPLGLAGIETQYF. The CDR3 DNA follows: TGTGCCAGCAGCCCCCTCGGGCTAGCGGGAATAGAGACCCAGTACTTC.

The chain employs TRBV7-2 and TRBJ1-3; no clear D gene. V lost 6 bases and J 1 base, leaving 7 bases between the germline ends. The CDR3 runs 13 residues. Germline V gene lookup returns CDR1 SGHTA and CDR2 FQGNSA. The CDR3 DNA reads TGTGCCAGCAGTCGAGAGTCTGGAAACACCATATATTTT. Its translation: CASSRESGNTIYF.

J is TRBJ2-5 and V is TRBV30; 7 bases map to TRBD2. CDR1 and CDR2 from the germline V gene are GTSNPN and SVGIG (reference sequence). The CDR3 is 16 residues long. V was pared by 0 bases and J by 1 base, with 8 bases of the junction left unmatched. CDR3 residues: CAWSVASGVIQETQYF. Here the CDR3 DNA reads TGTGCCTGGAGTGTGGCCAGCGGGGTTATCCAAGAGACCCAGTACTTC.

V and J are TRBV19 and TRBJ2-7; 9 bases agree with TRBD1. The germline V gene has CDR1 LNHDA and CDR2 SQIVND (reference sequence). Germline trimming cut 6 bases from V and 0 bases from J; bases unmatched to any gene: 6. The CDR3 is 15 amino acids. The CDR3 sequence is CASRRTGESSYEQYF. CDR3 coding DNA: TGTGCCAGTAGGAGGACAGGGGAGAGCTCCTACGAGCAGTACTTC.

The chain employs TRBV4-1 and TRBJ2-1, with 7 bases aligning to TRBD2. J gave up 4 bases and V 5 bases, and 11 bases lay outside the gene matches. The length of the CDR3 is 16 residues. Germline values: CDR1 MGHRA, CDR2 YSYEKL. Here the CDR3 reads CASSGAGLPKYNEQFF. The CDR3 DNA is TGCGCCAGCAGCGGAGCGGGACTCCCCAAGTACAATGAGCAGTTCTTC.

J is TRBJ2-3 and V is TRBV9, with 7 bases identical to TRBD2. The J segment lost 4 bases and the V segment lost 1 base, leaving 6 bases of the junction unmatched. Germline CDR1 SGDLS, CDR2 YYNGEE. This CDR3 is 15 amino acids long. CDR3 amino acids: CASSVWRGGADTQYF. As DNA, the CDR3 is TGTGCCAGCAGCGTATGGCGGGGAGGGGCAGATACGCAGTATTTT.

The CDR3 coding sequence is TGTGCCTGGAGTCCGGGTAACTATGGCTACACCTTC. It yields the protein CAWSPGNYGYTF. The chain has TRBV30 and TRBJ1-2; no clear D gene. The CDR3 extends over 12 amino acids. Trimming took 2 bases from V and 1 from J, leaving 5 bases between them. CDR1 is GTSNPN, CDR2 SVGIG, per germline (reference sequence). Full variable domain (rest looked up from reference TRBV30 and TRBJ1-2): SQTIHQWPATLVQPVGSPLSLECTVEGTSNPNLYWYRQAAGRGLQLLFYSVGIGQISSEVPQNLSASRPQDRQFILSSKKLLLSDSGFYLCAWSPGNYGYTFGSGTRLTVV.

This CDR3 is CASSLDRGYTGELFF. The CDR3 nucleotides are TGTGCCAGCAGCTTAGACAGGGGGTACACCGGGGAGCTGTTTTTT. V is TRBV7-2 and J is TRBJ2-2, with 8 bases identical to TRBD1. CDR3 length: 15 residues. The J segment lost 3 bases and the V segment lost 1 base, leaving 1 base of the junction unmatched. The germline gives CDR1 SGHTA, CDR2 FQGNSA.

V is TRBV4-3 and J is TRBJ2-7; tentatively, D is TRBD2 (5 bases). Germline loops: CDR1 LGHNA, CDR2 YSLEER. The CDR3 consists of 14 residues. The V end was cut by 1 base, the J end by 1 base, with 8 bases between. DNA of the CDR3: TGCGCCAGCAGCCAAGGGCCGGGATCCTACGAGCAGTACTTC. Protein sequence: CASSQGPGSYEQYF.